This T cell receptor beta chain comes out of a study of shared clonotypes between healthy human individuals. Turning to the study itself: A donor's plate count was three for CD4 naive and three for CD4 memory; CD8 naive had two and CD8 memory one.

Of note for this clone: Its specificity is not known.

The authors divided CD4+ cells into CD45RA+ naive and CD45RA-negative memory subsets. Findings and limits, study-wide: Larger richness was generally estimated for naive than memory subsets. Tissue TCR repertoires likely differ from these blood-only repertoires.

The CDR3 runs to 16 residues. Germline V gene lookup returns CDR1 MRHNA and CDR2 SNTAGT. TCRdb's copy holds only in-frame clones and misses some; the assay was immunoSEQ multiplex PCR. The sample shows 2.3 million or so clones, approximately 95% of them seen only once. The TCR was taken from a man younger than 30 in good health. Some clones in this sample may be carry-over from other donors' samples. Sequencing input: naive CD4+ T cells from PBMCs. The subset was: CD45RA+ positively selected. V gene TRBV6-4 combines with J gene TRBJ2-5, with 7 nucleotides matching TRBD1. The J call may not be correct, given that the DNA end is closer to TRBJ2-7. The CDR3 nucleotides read TGTGCCAGCAGGACCGCCGGGACAGAGAGCTCCTACGAGCAGTACTTC. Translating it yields CASRTAGTESSYEQYF.